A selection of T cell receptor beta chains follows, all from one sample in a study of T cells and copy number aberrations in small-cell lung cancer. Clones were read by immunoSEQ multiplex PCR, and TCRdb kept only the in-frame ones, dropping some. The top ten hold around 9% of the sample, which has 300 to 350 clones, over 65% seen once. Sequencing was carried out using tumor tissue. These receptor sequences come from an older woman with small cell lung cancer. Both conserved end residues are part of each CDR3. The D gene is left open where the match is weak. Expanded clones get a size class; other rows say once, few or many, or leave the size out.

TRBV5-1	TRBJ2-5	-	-	TGCGCCAGCAGCTTGGCTGTCGGGGAGTGGGAGACCCAGTACTTC	CASSLAVGEWETQYF
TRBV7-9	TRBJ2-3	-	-	TGTGCCAGCAGCTTGGGGCGGAGATTGCAAGATACGCAGTATTTT	CASSLGRRLQDTQYF
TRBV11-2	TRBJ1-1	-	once	TGTGCCAGCAGGGAACAGGGTGGCACTGAAGCTTTCTTT	CASREQGGTEAFF
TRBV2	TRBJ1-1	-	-	TGTGCCACCGAAAGGGACACGAACACTGAAGCTTTCTTT	CATERDTNTEAFF
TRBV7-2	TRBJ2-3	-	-	TGTGCCAGCAGCTTAGTTGCTAGCGGCACAGATACGCAGTATTTT	CASSLVASGTDTQYF
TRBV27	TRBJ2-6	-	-	TGTGCCAGCAGTCTGACCGGCGGGTGGGCCTCTCGGGCCAACGTCCTGACTTTC	CASSLTGGWASRANVLTF
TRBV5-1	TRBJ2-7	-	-	TGCGCCACCCGGACAGCGCACTCCTACGAGCAGTACTTC	CATRTAHSYEQYF
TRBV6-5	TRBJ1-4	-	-	TGTGCCAGCAGATCGCATGGGAATGAAAAACTGTTTTTT	CASRSHGNEKLFF
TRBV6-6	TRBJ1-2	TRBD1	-	TGTGCCAGCAGTTACTTAGGACAGGGATATGGCTACACCTTC	CASSYLGQGYGYTF
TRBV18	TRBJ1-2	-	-	TGTGCCAGCTCACCAACAGTCTATGGCTACACCTTC	CASSPTVYGYTF
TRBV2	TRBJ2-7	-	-	TGTGCCAGCGCCCCCGGGTTGGGGTCCTACGAGCAGTACTTC	CASAPGLGSYEQYF
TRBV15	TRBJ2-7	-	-	TGTGCCACCAGCAGAGATTTTGGAGGGGGTGGCGAGCAGTACTTC	CATSRDFGGGGEQYF
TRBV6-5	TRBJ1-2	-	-	TGTGCCAGCAGCCCCAGGGCGCCCTATGGCTACACCTTC	CASSPRAPYGYTF
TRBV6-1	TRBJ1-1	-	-	TGTGCCAGCAGTCACGGTGCCCCTGAAGCTTTCTTT	CASSHGAPEAFF
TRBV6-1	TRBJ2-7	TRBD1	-	TGTGCCAGCAGCAGCCAGGGGGTACCCTCCTACGAGCAGTACTTC	CASSSQGVPSYEQYF
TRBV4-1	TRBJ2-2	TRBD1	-	TGCGCCAGCAGCCGCCCCGGGACAGATAACACCGGGGAGCTGTTTTTT	CASSRPGTDNTGELFF
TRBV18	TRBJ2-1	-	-	TGTGCCAGCTCACCAACACACGGCTCCTACAATGAGCAGTTCTTC	CASSPTHGSYNEQFF
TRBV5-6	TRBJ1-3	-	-	TGTGCCAGCAGCTTTGTCGCCTCTGGAAACACCATATATTTT	CASSFVASGNTIYF
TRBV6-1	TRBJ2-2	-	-	TGTGCCAGCAGTGCCCGGACAGCCCAGACCGGGGAGCTGTTTTTT	CASSARTAQTGELFF
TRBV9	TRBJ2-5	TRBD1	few	TGTGCCAGCAGCGAGGGACAGGACACGACTGAACGGGAGACCCAGTACTTC	CASSEGQDTTERETQYF
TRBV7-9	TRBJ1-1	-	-	TGTGCCAGCAGCTTAGGAGGCCTAATGAACACTGAAGCTTTCTTT	CASSLGGLMNTEAFF
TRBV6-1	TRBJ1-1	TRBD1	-	TGTGCCAGTGCGACAGGGGGCTGGACTGAAGCTTTCTTT	CASATGGWTEAFF
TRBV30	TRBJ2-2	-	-	TGTGCCTGGAGCCTTTCGGGCCTCGGAGCGGCCGGGGAGCTGTTTTTT	CAWSLSGLGAAGELFF
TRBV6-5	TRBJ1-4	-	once	TGTGCCAGCAGTCGACGCGTTATAGGGGTAAAACTGTTTTTT	CASSRRVIGVKLFF
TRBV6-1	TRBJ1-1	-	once	TGTGCCAGTAAGACAGGCTGGTCAATGAACACTGAAGCTTTCTTT	CASKTGWSMNTEAFF
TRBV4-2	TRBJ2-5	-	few	TGTGCCAGCAGCCAAGGGTTTGAAGAGACCCAGTACTTC	CASSQGFEETQYF